The source of this TCR beta chain is a study of cytomegalovirus exposure and HLA in healthy donors. Study information: Per a later analysis, the approximately 620 first-cohort and 110 or so validation repertoires shared one platform. Study conclusions and caveats: According to a subsequent analysis, TCR clusters from the first cohort were inclined to appear together in the 110 or so validation repertoires. The authors enumerated 150 to 200 TCR beta chains as linked to cytomegalovirus.

The germline gives CDR1 SEHNR, CDR2 FQNEAQ (reference sequence). CDR3 size: 14 residues. The V gene lost 6 bases and the J gene lost 7 bases, with 13 bases spanning the gap. In the case of this clone: Antigen specificity is unknown.

This table comes from immunoSEQ multiplex PCR, and its TCRdb copy is limited to in-frame clones, with some not included. The sample lists fewer than 200,000 clones, 80% to 85% occurring once. Sequenced sample: PBMCs. This sequence joins TRBV7-9 and TRBJ1-6, with a weak D call TRBD1 (6 bases). This clonotype was sampled from a young woman in good health and CMV-seropositive. The CDR3 is CASRPGQGNSPLHF. CDR3 bases: TGTGCCAGCAGGCCCGGCCAGGGGAATTCACCCCTCCACTTT.